This TCR beta chain was identified in a study of shared clonotypes between healthy human individuals (dated by TCRdb to 2018 to 2021). The study in broad terms: The cohort comprised a couple of women and a few men aged 18 to 49 years. The study deeply sequenced blood TCR repertoires of five healthy adults to estimate repertoire size and the extent of clonotype sharing between individuals. Per donor, leukapheresis produced somewhere between about 0.9 and 9 billion PBMCs. For each donor, CD4 naive and CD4 memory were each run on three plates, CD8 naive on two plates, and CD8 memory on one plate. Different laboratories and diverse techniques were used to prepare libraries and sequence TCR repertoires, to increase sequencing depth and limit assay-specific biases. Study-wide conclusions, independent of this receptor: When four donors were compared, the shared fraction of clonotypes was around 5% for naive CD4, 3.5% to 4% for naive CD8, 2.3% for memory CD4, and under 0.5% for memory CD8. Because the study included only a small number of donors, the genetic and exposure-history diversity represented was limited. Sampling was limited to blood, and TCR repertoires in tissue likely differ from TCR repertoires in blood. Pairwise subsampling led to the expectation that sequencing depth would affect the degree of clonotype sharing among donors. Larger estimated clonotype richness was generally found for naive subsets than for memory subsets. Compared with non-shared clonotypes, the clonotypes found in all four sorted-subset donors had higher generation probabilities. Even with the large sequencing depth, rarefaction of the sorted-subset datasets indicated that sequencing was incomplete.

This clone was detected only a few times. Its antigen is still unknown. It has no much larger one-base neighbor in the sample; base qualities were not kept. The donors were healthy, HIV-negative adults with no recently reported acute infections or vaccinations. Every donor was a Caucasian adult residing in Nashville, Tennessee, USA. CD4+ T cells were enriched through magnetic negative selection, after which naive cells were positively selected on CD45RA and the remaining negative fraction served as the memory subset. After blood collection by leukapheresis, PBMCs were isolated using Ficoll-Histopaque density gradient centrifugation and then cryopreserved in the vapor phase of liquid nitrogen. Analytical flow cytometry was used to check the purity and quantity of each magnetically sorted T cell population. Each sorted fraction had its genomic DNA isolated and then quantified by UV absorbance on a Nanodrop 2000c.

TCR CDR3 regions were amplified from genomic DNA by multiplex PCR using the deep immunoSEQ assay. Extracted genomic DNA from each cell subset was spread evenly across all wells of several immunoSEQ 96-well plates, with each plate serving as a replicate. Each replicate PCR for sorted subsets received about 180 ng genomic DNA, equal to some 32,000 T cell genomes. Purified libraries were quantified with a Qubit 3.0 fluorometer, sized on a Bioanalyzer 2100, and re-quantified with the KAPA Library Quantification kit. Every immunoSEQ 96-well plate was sequenced on a separate single-read 150-cycle Illumina NextSeq 550 flow cell. Regarding the original processing steps: Because the immunoSEQ output included only junctional sequences and no quality scores, the filtering could not be the same as the filtering used for full-length reads. Sequences were annotated with PyIR, a Python wrapper for IgBLAST v1.9, and V/J genes and CDR3 were assigned using IMGT germline references. Reads were removed for weak V/J assignments (E-value above 1e-6), missing CDR3, stop codons, out-of-frame junctions, or ambiguous translated residues. A V3J clonotype was defined by an identical inferred V gene, J gene, and CDR3 amino acid sequence. Percentage overlap between repertoires was computed as shared unique clonotypes divided by the size of the smaller repertoire. Repertoire richness was assessed with RTK rarefaction, the Chao1 estimator, and Recon v2.1 estimates of unobserved clonotypes. Generation probabilities for all TCRbeta clonotypes obtained by the gDNA method from a few donors were computed using OLGA. The clones in this table, taken by TCRdb from immuneACCESS, are in-frame only. Not every clone is retained; where verified, under half of the shortfall comes from an unresolved V gene, and the cause of the rest is unknown. The V and J calls and clone size come from that table; D and trimming were worked out from the DNA. The sample has 2,100,000 or so clones on record, almost 96% of them singletons. Around 0.13% of the sample lies in the top ten.

The CDR3 holds 13 amino acids from the cysteine to the phenylalanine. The sequence is cut down to CDR3 DNA, 39 bases in frame from base 1. CDR1 WNHNN and CDR2 SYGVQD are derived from the germline V gene (reference sequence). Cut back by 6 bases and 4 bases, the V and J ends lie 9 bases apart. The sample comprised naive CD4+ T cells sorted from blood. The cell subset or site label here, explained by the study, means: CD45RA+ positively selected. The rearranged chain carries TRBV10-1 and TRBJ2-2; too little of a D gene remains to name it. The source is a man aged 18-30 years in good health. CDR3 sequence: CASRGSSTGELFF. The nucleotide sequence is given as TGCGCCAGCAGGGGCTCGTCCACCGGGGAGCTGTTTTTT.